This TCR beta chain was documented in a study of OX40 agonist ivuxolimab in advanced cancers. Whole-study context: The group had a mean age of roughly 56 years, ranged from 23 to 79, and was 82.7% male.

Sequencing used immunoSEQ multiplex PCR; TCRdb keeps in-frame clones, though not all of them. Of about 62,000 clones listed, 79% are singletons. Germline CDR1 LNHDA, CDR2 SQIVND (reference sequence). Unmatched junction bases numbered 7, after V lost 6 bases and J lost 4 bases. This CDR3 has 16 residues. Sequenced here: CD4+ or CD8+ T cells sorted from blood, sampled in a trial of the OX40 agonist ivuxolimab. This clonotype originated in an adult with an advanced solid tumor such as melanoma, head and neck, liver or kidney cancer. The chain recombines TRBV19 with TRBJ2-3, with 13 bases that match TRBD2. CDR3 in amino acids: CASRQLAGGSADTQYF. DNA of the CDR3: TGTGCCAGTAGACAACTAGCGGGAGGGTCCGCAGATACGCAGTATTTT.